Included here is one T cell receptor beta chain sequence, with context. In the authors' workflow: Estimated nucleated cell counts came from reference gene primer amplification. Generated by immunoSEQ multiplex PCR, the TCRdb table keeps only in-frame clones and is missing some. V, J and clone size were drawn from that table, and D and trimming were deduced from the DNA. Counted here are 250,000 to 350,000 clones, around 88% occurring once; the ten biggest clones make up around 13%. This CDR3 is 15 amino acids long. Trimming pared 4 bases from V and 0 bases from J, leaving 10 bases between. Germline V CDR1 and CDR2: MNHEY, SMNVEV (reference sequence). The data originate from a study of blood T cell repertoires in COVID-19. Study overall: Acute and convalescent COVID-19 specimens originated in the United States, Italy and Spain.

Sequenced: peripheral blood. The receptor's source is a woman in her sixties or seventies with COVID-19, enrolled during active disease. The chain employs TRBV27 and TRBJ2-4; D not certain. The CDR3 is CASSSSDIAKNIQYF. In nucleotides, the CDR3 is TGTGCCAGCAGTTCGAGCGATATAGCCAAAAACATTCAGTACTTC.